Below, 18 T cell receptor beta chains from the same sample are listed, as sequenced in a study of cytomegalovirus exposure and HLA in healthy donors. Primers included in the PCR were 60 Vbeta and 13 Jbeta primers. The data were produced by immunoSEQ multiplex PCR, yet TCRdb's version contains in-frame clones alone and is incomplete. The sample lists approximately 190,000 clones; around 75% were seen once. The sequencing sample was made of PBMCs. Every receptor here comes from a man between 35 and 55 years old in good health and CMV-seropositive.

The chain combines TRBV7-9 with TRBJ2-3; 8 bases line up with TRBD2. Per the germline V gene, CDR1 is SEHNR and CDR2 is FQNEAQ (reference sequence). CDR3 length equals 14 residues. After removal of 5 bases from V and 6 bases from J, the junction contained 7 bases not matched to a gene. The CDR3 sequence: CASSLGLAGDTQYF. The DNA for the CDR3 is TGTGCCAGCAGCCTAGGACTAGCAGGCGATACGCAGTATTTT.

The genes are TRBV5-1 and TRBJ1-5; TRBD1 aligns across 8 bases. V lost 0 bases to trimming and J lost 3 bases; unmatched junction nucleotides: 8. Germline CDR1 reads SGHRS; CDR2 reads YFSETQ. There are 17 residues in the CDR3. CDR3 in DNA: TGCGCCAGCAGCTTGGCCGGACAGGGCGGAAACAATCAGCCCCAGCATTTT. The encoded protein is CASSLAGQGGNNQPQHF.

The rearrangement joins TRBV28 to TRBJ1-4, with TRBD1 matching over 9 bases. V was clipped by 5 bases and J by 5 bases; unmatched bases: 3. The CDR3 sequence is 14 residues long. From germline, CDR1 is MDHEN and CDR2 SYDVKM. CDR3 DNA sequence: TGTGCCAGCAGTCCCGACAGGGGGAATGAAAAACTGTTTTTT. Translated, it gives CASSPDRGNEKLFF.

V and J are TRBV27 and TRBJ2-5; 7 bases align to TRBD2. V gave up 0 bases and J gave up 5 bases; unmatched junction bases: 6. CDR1 and CDR2 from the germline V gene are MNHEY and SMNVEV (reference sequence). This CDR3 spans 15 amino acids. DNA for the CDR3: TGTGCCAGCAGTTTATCAGGACTAGGCGGGGAGACCCAGTACTTC. It codes for CASSLSGLGGETQYF.

The rearrangement links TRBV5-6 to TRBJ1-1; 7 nucleotides align to TRBD1. Germline V gene data show CDR1 as SGHDT and CDR2 as YYEEEE. V shed 1 base and J 4 bases; nucleotides not matched to a gene: 10. The CDR3 covers 16 residues. CDR3: CASSLRAGGSGTEAFF. As DNA, the CDR3 is TGTGCCAGCAGCTTGAGGGCAGGGGGATCGGGCACTGAAGCTTTCTTT.

This chain joins TRBV6-5 and TRBJ1-5; a possible D gene is TRBD1 (6 bases). The CDR3 spans 13 residues. V lost 5 bases to trimming and J lost 4 bases, with 9 bases between them. Germline V lookup: CDR1 MNHEY, CDR2 SVGAGI. The CDR3 DNA is TGTGCCAGCAGTGATCAGGGGAATCAGCCCCAGCATTTT. Protein sequence: CASSDQGNQPQHF.

The chain couples TRBV11-3 to TRBJ2-7; 9 positions agree with TRBD2. V was clipped by 3 bases and J by 2 bases; unmatched bases: 5. This CDR3 contains 15 residues. Germline lookup yields CDR1 SGHNT and CDR2 YENEEA. CDR3 region: CASSFGSGGPYEQYF. The CDR3 coding sequence is TGTGCCAGCAGCTTTGGTAGCGGGGGCCCCTACGAGCAGTACTTC.

This chain joins TRBV30 and TRBJ1-3; 8 bases agree with TRBD1. The length of the CDR3 is 18 residues. Looked up from germline, CDR1 is GTSNPN and CDR2 is SVGIG (reference sequence). The V segment lost 6 bases and the J segment 1 base; nucleotides outside the gene matches: 17. The CDR3 nucleotides are TGTGCCTGCGCCGGGGACGCAGGGGGCTCTCGGTCTGGAAACACCATATATTTT. It is translated as CACAGDAGGSRSGNTIYF.

The chain carries TRBV6-5 and TRBJ1-2; no firm D call. With 0 bases removed from V and 7 bases from J, the gap between germline ends came to 9 bases. The CDR3 extends over 13 amino acids. Germline CDR1 and CDR2: MNHEY and SVGAGI. CDR3 in amino acids: CASSYSILSGYTF. The DNA for the CDR3 is TGTGCCAGCAGTTACTCCATCCTTAGTGGCTACACCTTC.

The chain recombines TRBV2 with TRBJ2-5, with D possibly being TRBD2 (6 bases). The ends were cut back, 8 bases at V and 5 bases at J, with 12 bases in the middle. The CDR3 is 12 amino acids. Germline CDR1 and CDR2: SNHLY and FYNNEI. The CDR3 DNA is TGTGCCAGCCTCGGGGGTAGGGAGACCCAGTACTTC. Protein sequence: CASLGGRETQYF.

This clone was seen only a few times. CDR3 loop: CASSLQWRVYEQYF. The CDR3 region has the DNA TGTGCCAGCAGCTTACAGTGGCGGGTCTACGAGCAGTACTTC. This chain connects TRBV7-9 to TRBJ2-7; tentatively, D is TRBD2 (5 bases). V was clipped by 2 bases and J by 3 bases, with 11 bases between them. This CDR3 spans 14 amino acids. Germline assignment: CDR1 SEHNR and CDR2 FQNEAQ (reference sequence).

CDR3 residues: CAWDGGMGGQETQYF. Written as DNA, the CDR3 is TGTGCCTGGGATGGGGGGATGGGGGGCCAAGAGACCCAGTACTTC. The chain uses TRBV30 and TRBJ2-5; D perhaps matches TRBD2 (6 bases). The CDR3 is 15 amino acids. In germline, CDR1 is GTSNPN, CDR2 SVGIG (reference sequence). Trimming removed 5 bases from V and 1 base from J, with 17 bases in between.

The chain uses TRBV6-6 and TRBJ2-5; D unclear. CDR3 length equals 14 residues. Germline CDR1 MNHNY, CDR2 SVGAGI (reference sequence). V was shortened by 0 bases and J by 3 bases, with 8 bases between the two germline ends. CDR3 DNA: TGTGCCAGCAGTTACTCCCAGGTGGAAGAGACCCAGTACTTC. Residues: CASSYSQVEETQYF.

The rearrangement joins TRBV19 to TRBJ1-2, with D possibly being TRBD1 (5 bases). The CDR3 has 12 amino acids. Trimming pared 10 bases from V and 3 bases from J, leaving 12 bases between. The germline CDR1 and CDR2 sequences are LNHDA and SQIVND (reference sequence). CDR3 in DNA: TGTGCCACCCGACAGATAGACTATGGCTACACCTTC. This sequence encodes CATRQIDYGYTF.

V usage is TRBV7-9 and J usage is TRBJ2-7, with TRBD1 matching over 7 bases. Germline CDR1 is SEHNR and CDR2 is FQNEAQ (reference sequence). The CDR3 is 16 amino acids. V lost 4 bases, J lost 7 bases, and 16 bases stayed unmatched. The CDR3 here is CASSSSSRDRNPEQYF. The CDR3 coding sequence is TGTGCCAGCAGCTCATCCTCCCGGGACAGAAACCCGGAGCAGTACTTC.

This clone is a singleton in its sample. The chain links TRBV14 to TRBJ2-3; D is uncertain. The length of the CDR3 is 15 residues. The V end was cut by 0 bases, the J end by 0 bases, with 7 bases between. Per the germline V gene, CDR1 is SGHDN and CDR2 is FVKESK. CDR3 amino acids: CASSQDRLSTDTQYF. CDR3 nucleotide sequence: TGTGCCAGCAGCCAAGACCGACTTAGCACAGATACGCAGTATTTT. The variable domain in full, with the rest retrieved from reference TRBV14 and TRBJ2-3, is EAGVTQFPSHSVIEKGQTVTLRCDPISGHDNLYWYRRVMGKEIKFLLHFVKESKQDESGMPNNRFLAERTGGTYSTLKVQPAELEDSGVYFCASSQDRLSTDTQYFGPGTRLTVL.

The chain carries TRBV7-9 and TRBJ1-1; 7 nucleotides line up with TRBD1. CDR1 is SEHNR, CDR2 FQNEAQ, per germline (reference sequence). The CDR3 extends over 12 amino acids. V dropped 3 bases and J dropped 6; count of bases not matched to a gene: 1. In nucleotides, the CDR3 is TGTGCCAGCAGCTTGGGGACAGCTGAAGCTTTCTTT. Translating gives CASSLGTAEAFF.

The chain combines TRBV10-3 with TRBJ1-4; D call uncertain. Looked up from germline, CDR1 is ENHRY and CDR2 is SYGVKD. The CDR3 has 16 residues. Trimming pared 2 bases from V and 3 bases from J, leaving 13 bases between. CDR3: CAISERPPGSNEKLFF. CDR3 bases: TGTGCCATCAGTGAGCGGCCCCCGGGGTCTAATGAAAAACTGTTTTTT.